The source of this TCR beta chain is a study of T-cell memory formation after mild COVID-19. General study points: Later expanders leaned CD4+, whereas clones that contracted between day 15 and 85 were balanced CD4/CD8.

Notes on this clonotype: As yet, its antigen is unknown.

The 5'RACE method, run with constant-segment primers, produced TCR alpha and TCR beta cDNA libraries (carrying sample barcodes and UMIs). TCRdb called the 5' RACE reads again in MiXCR, with one record for every CDR3 protein. Among approximately 410,000 distinct CDR3 sequences, 20% to 30% were seen once, and the ten largest hold around 12%. V gave up 0 bases and J gave up 10 bases, with 13 bases separating them. Per germline, CDR1 SNHLY and CDR2 FYNNEI. CDR3 length: 14 residues. This sequence joins TRBV2 and TRBJ1-5; D ambiguous. The sequence was collected from an adult woman who had mild COVID-19 (a few samples of this study predate the infection). Cell type and time point are not known. The source material was PBMCs or a T cell subset sorted from them (not recorded which). The CDR3 DNA sequence: TGTGCCAGCAGTGAAGCGCTGTTGGTACCTCCCCAGCATTTT. It encodes CASSEALLVPPQHF.